Below are 2 T cell receptor beta chains sequenced from a single sample in a study of blood T cell repertoires in COVID-19. TCRdb keeps only in-frame clones here, not all; method: immunoSEQ multiplex PCR. The sample comprises tens of thousands of clones, less than 80% of which are singletons, and roughly a third rests with the top ten. The sequenced material came from peripheral blood. These receptors all come from a man older than 75 with acute or convalescent COVID-19.

The gene calls are TRBV9 and TRBJ2-7; D is perhaps TRBD2 (6 bases). This CDR3 spans 13 amino acids. Germline values: CDR1 SGDLS, CDR2 YYNGEE. The V gene lost 4 bases and the J gene lost 5 bases, with 13 bases spanning the gap. CDR3: CASSIGPGDEQYF. The CDR3 DNA reads as TGTGCCAGCAGCATTGGACCGGGGGACGAGCAGTACTTC. The full variable domain, rest sourced from reference TRBV9 and TRBJ2-7, is DSGVTQTPKHLITATGQRVTLRCSPRSGDLSVYWYQQSLDQGLQFLIQYYNGEERAKGNILERFSAQQFPDLHSELNLSSLELGDSALYFCASSIGPGDEQYFGPGTRLTVT.

The rearrangement uses TRBV7-9 and TRBJ2-3; 8 nucleotides agree with TRBD1. The germline V gene encodes CDR1 SEHNR and CDR2 FQNEAQ (reference sequence). CDR3 length: 16 residues. V dropped 1 base and J dropped 4; count of bases not matched to a gene: 7. This CDR3 reads CASSLVWTGSADTQYF. The CDR3, as DNA: TGTGCCAGCAGCTTAGTGTGGACAGGGAGTGCAGATACGCAGTATTTT.